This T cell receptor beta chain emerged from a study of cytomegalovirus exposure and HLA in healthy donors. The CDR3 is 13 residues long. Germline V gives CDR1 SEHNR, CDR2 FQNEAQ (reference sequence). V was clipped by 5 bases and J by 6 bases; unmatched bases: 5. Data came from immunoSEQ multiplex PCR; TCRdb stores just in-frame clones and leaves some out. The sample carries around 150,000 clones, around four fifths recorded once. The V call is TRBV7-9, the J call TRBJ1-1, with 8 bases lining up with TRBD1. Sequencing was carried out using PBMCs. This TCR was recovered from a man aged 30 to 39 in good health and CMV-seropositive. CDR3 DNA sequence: TGTGCCAGCAGCCCCCAGGGGGCGTCTGAAGCTTTCTTT. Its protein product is CASSPQGASEAFF. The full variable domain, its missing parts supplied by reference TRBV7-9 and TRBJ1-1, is DTGVSQNPRHKITKRGQNVTFRCDPISEHNRLYWYRQTLGQGPEFLTYFQNEAQLEKSRLLSDRFSAERPKGSFSTLEIQRTEQGDSAMYLCASSPQGASEAFFGQGTRLTVV.